The present TCR beta chain was sequenced within a study of blood T cell repertoires in COVID-19. Looking at the study overall: The United States, Italy and Spain supplied acute and convalescent COVID-19 samples.

J gave up 3 bases and V 5 bases, and 9 bases lay outside the gene matches. Germline V lookup: CDR1 MNHEY, CDR2 SVGAGI. The CDR3 has 15 amino acids. Repertoires were generated with immunoSEQ multiplex PCR, while TCRdb's copy carries only in-frame clones and drops some. The repertoire includes roughly 200,000 clones, roughly 85% of them detected once, and less than 9% sits in the top ten. This clone has a handful of counts. The chain recombines TRBV6-5 with TRBJ1-2, with TRBD1 identical over 7 bases. This TCR was sampled from a woman aged 60 to 75 with acute or convalescent COVID-19. The sequenced material came from peripheral blood. Here the CDR3 reads CASSPRTGGDYGYTF. Here the CDR3 DNA reads TGTGCCAGCAGTCCAAGGACAGGAGGGGACTATGGCTACACCTTC.